The 11 T cell receptor beta chains presented below share a single source sample, sequenced in a study of T cells expressing NK-cell markers. One entry per CDR3 protein, without DNA, is what TCRdb gives after re-calling the 5' RACE reads. Its table records a few hundred thousand distinct CDR3 sequences. Sequencing was performed on blood T cells: a sorted CD56 or NKG2C T cell subset, CD4+ or CD8+ T cells, or bulk PBMC T cells (not recorded which). These receptors were collected from a man between 18 and 35 years old in good health.

The gene calls are TRBV7-2 and TRBJ2-3. The germline V gene has CDR1 SGHTA and CDR2 FQGNSA. The CDR3 contains 13 residues. The CDR3 is CASSLISTDTQYF.

J is TRBJ2-1 and V is TRBV7-9; lacking DNA, the TRBD2 call made by TCRdb goes unchecked. The CDR3 contains 17 residues. Germline V gives CDR1 SEHNR, CDR2 FQNEAQ (reference sequence). CDR3 loop: CASSLGLAGGLLNEQFF. Filled out from reference TRBV7-9 and TRBJ2-1, the complete variable domain reads DTGVSQNPRHKITKRGQNVTFRCDPISEHNRLYWYRQTLGQGPEFLTYFQNEAQLEKSRLLSDRFSAERPKGSFSTLEIQRTEQGDSAMYLCASSLGLAGGLLNEQFFGPGTRLTVL.

The rearrangement links TRBV7-2 to TRBJ2-4; checking the TCRdb D call of TRBD1 is not possible without DNA. The CDR3 loop spans 17 amino acids. CDR1 SGHTA and CDR2 FQGNSA come from the germline V gene. The CDR3 loop is CASSLAGPGRRKNIQYF. Complete variable domain (other parts from reference TRBV7-2 and TRBJ2-4): GAGVSQSPSNKVTEKGKDVELRCDPISGHTALYWYRQSLGQGLEFLIYFQGNSAPDKSGLPSDRFSAERTGGSVSTLTIQRTQQEDSAVYLCASSLAGPGRRKNIQYFGAGTRLSVL.

V gene TRBV6-2 or TRBV6-3 combines with J gene TRBJ2-4. The CDR3 totals 12 residues. The germline V gene has CDR1 MNHEY and CDR2 SVGEGT. The chain's CDR3 is CASSYSGNIQYF.

The V call is TRBV5-5, the J call TRBJ2-1; TCRdb's D gene call, TRBD1, goes unchecked for lack of DNA. There are 15 residues in the CDR3. The germline CDR1 and CDR2 sequences are SGHKS and YYEKEE (reference sequence). CDR3 sequence: CASSRGQGTYNEQFF.

The CDR3 here is CASSSGTEGRYGYTF. The genes are TRBV12-3 or TRBV12-4 and TRBJ1-2; TCRdb proposes TRBD1, but this gene call is untestable without DNA. The CDR3 covers 15 residues.

V gene TRBV7-9 combines with J gene TRBJ2-3; the TCRdb call, TRBD2, lacks DNA for checking. There are 16 residues in the CDR3. The germline V gene has CDR1 SEHNR and CDR2 FQNEAQ (reference sequence). CDR3: CASSLMAGSPTDTQYF.

V usage is TRBV13 and J usage is TRBJ2-3. The CDR3 covers 16 residues. Germline CDR1 and CDR2: PRHDT and FYEKMQ (reference sequence). CDR3 sequence: CASSFGLEGGTDTQYF.

The V call is TRBV5-6, the J call TRBJ2-3. CDR3 size: 16 residues. Germline V gene data show CDR1 as SGHDT and CDR2 as YYEEEE. The chain's CDR3 is CASSPSLIPSTDTQYF.

The genes are TRBV5-1 and TRBJ2-1; TCRdb's D call, TRBD2, is unchecked because there is no DNA. The CDR3 sequence is 19 residues long. Germline V CDR1 and CDR2: SGHRS, YFSETQ. The CDR3 protein is CASSILSTMTSGSYNEQFF.

The chain couples TRBV7-9 to TRBJ2-6; absent DNA, TCRdb's TRBD1 call cannot be checked. From germline, CDR1 is SEHNR and CDR2 FQNEAQ (reference sequence). The CDR3 sequence is 16 residues long. CDR3 region: CASSLVSGSGANVLTF. The full variable domain, with the rest looked up from reference TRBV7-9 and TRBJ2-6, is DTGVSQNPRHKITKRGQNVTFRCDPISEHNRLYWYRQTLGQGPEFLTYFQNEAQLEKSRLLSDRFSAERPKGSFSTLEIQRTEQGDSAMYLCASSLVSGSGANVLTFGAGSRLTVL.